The 5 T cell receptor beta chains given below trace back to one sample, sequenced in a study of T cell changes during pregnancy in multiple sclerosis. Method: immunoSEQ multiplex PCR; TCRdb's copy keeps in-frame clones and lacks some. The sample has some 60,000 clones, 93% seen once. Sequencing used peripheral blood, obtained after pregnancy. The receptors derive from a female donor with multiple sclerosis, enrolled in a pregnancy study.

This chain connects TRBV7-9 to TRBJ2-1; TRBD2 is a possible D gene (6 bases). This CDR3 is 16 amino acids long. Trimming took off 5 bases at V and 7 bases at J, with 21 bases between the two ends. CDR1 is SEHNR and CDR2 is FQNEAQ in the germline V gene (reference sequence). CDR3 residues: CASSHPGGGPNNEQFF. The CDR3 DNA reads as TGTGCCAGCAGCCACCCGGGCGGAGGGCCAAATAATGAGCAGTTCTTC.

The chain has TRBV27 and TRBJ1-1; D unresolved. From germline, CDR1 is MNHEY and CDR2 SMNVEV (reference sequence). CDR3 length equals 15 residues. Trimming took off 3 bases at V and 1 base at J, with 12 bases between the two ends. The CDR3 sequence: CASSFLSGTNTEAFF. CDR3 DNA: TGTGCCAGCAGTTTCTTGTCCGGTACGAACACTGAAGCTTTCTTT.

J is TRBJ2-7 and V is TRBV7-9; D is perhaps TRBD1 (6 bases). Trimming left V 2 bases short and J 2 bases short, with 10 bases between. Per the germline V gene, CDR1 is SEHNR and CDR2 is FQNEAQ (reference sequence). The CDR3 sequence is 14 residues long. In DNA, the CDR3 is TGTGCCAGCAGCTTACCCGGGACACCCTACGAGCAGTACTTC. It yields the protein CASSLPGTPYEQYF.

The CDR3 spells CASSPAAGRPDTEAFF. CDR3 sequence (DNA): TGCGCCAGCAGCCCTGCAGCGGGGAGGCCTGACACTGAAGCTTTCTTT. The rearrangement links TRBV4-1 to TRBJ1-1; no clear D. Germline assignment: CDR1 MGHRA and CDR2 YSYEKL. The CDR3 loop spans 16 amino acids. V was shortened by 4 bases and J by 3 bases, with 18 bases between the two germline ends.

V and J are TRBV16 and TRBJ2-7, with D maybe TRBD1 (5 bases). Per the germline V gene, CDR1 is KGHSY and CDR2 is FQNENV. Trimming stripped 3 bases from V and 0 bases from J, with 12 bases between. This CDR3 spans 15 amino acids. The CDR3 reads CASSHQRGFSYEQYF. The CDR3 nucleotides read TGTGCCAGCAGCCACCAAAGGGGTTTCTCCTACGAGCAGTACTTC.